The next 5 T cell receptor beta chains were all read from a single sample in a study of blood T cell repertoires in COVID-19. This table comes from immunoSEQ multiplex PCR, and its TCRdb copy is limited to in-frame clones, with some not included. The sample holds tens of thousands of clones; roughly 82% are singletons and the top ten take under 9%. The sample comprised peripheral blood. Source of these receptors: a human donor in a cohort sampled during active COVID-19.

V and J are TRBV9 and TRBJ2-5; tentatively, D is TRBD1 (6 bases). V was shortened by 4 bases and J by 4 bases, with 17 bases between the two germline ends. Germline CDR1 reads SGDLS; CDR2 reads YYNGEE. This CDR3 region has 15 residues. As DNA, the CDR3 is TGTGCCAGCAGCCTGCGTCCAGGGGTGAGAGAGACCCAGTACTTC. It specifies CASSLRPGVRETQYF. The entire variable domain, with the rest obtained from reference TRBV9 and TRBJ2-5, is as follows: DSGVTQTPKHLITATGQRVTLRCSPRSGDLSVYWYQQSLDQGLQFLIQYYNGEERAKGNILERFSAQQFPDLHSELNLSSLELGDSALYFCASSLRPGVRETQYFGPGTRLLVL.

The chain carries TRBV10-3 and TRBJ2-1; D might be TRBD2 (6 bases). Trimming left V 0 bases short and J 5 bases short, with 14 bases between. This CDR3 spans 16 amino acids. CDR1 is ENHRY, CDR2 SYGVKD, per germline. The CDR3 nucleotides are TGTGCCATCAGTGAGTCCGGGGGAGGAGGTGACAATGAGCAGTTCTTC. Its translation: CAISESGGGGDNEQFF.

The J gene is TRBJ1-5, the V gene TRBV5-1, with no clear D. Trimming took off 4 bases at V and 4 bases at J, with 9 bases between the two ends. Germline V gives CDR1 SGHRS, CDR2 YFSETQ. CDR3 length: 13 residues. CDR3 region: CASSPQVNQPQHF. The CDR3 DNA sequence: TGCGCCAGCAGCCCCCAGGTTAATCAGCCCCAGCATTTT.

Points on this clone: Mismatch with germline at one junction end may stem from a read error. The rearrangement links TRBV7-7 to TRBJ2-1; TRBD2 matches 12 bases. The CDR3 consists of 15 residues. Germline values: CDR1 SSHAT, CDR2 FNYEAQ (reference sequence). This CDR3 is CASSLNLAGGNEQFF. The CDR3 DNA reads TGTGCTAGCAGCTTAAACCTAGCGGGGGGGAATGAGCAGTTCTTC.

The gene calls are TRBV30 and TRBJ2-2; 8 nucleotides line up with TRBD1. The V gene end was trimmed by 5 bases and the J gene end by 4 bases; junction bases not matched to a gene: 6. The CDR3 has 14 residues. Germline assignment: CDR1 GTSNPN and CDR2 SVGIG (reference sequence). In DNA, the CDR3 is TGTGCCTGGGTTAGGACAGGGTCCACCGGGGAGCTGTTTTTT. It codes for CAWVRTGSTGELFF.